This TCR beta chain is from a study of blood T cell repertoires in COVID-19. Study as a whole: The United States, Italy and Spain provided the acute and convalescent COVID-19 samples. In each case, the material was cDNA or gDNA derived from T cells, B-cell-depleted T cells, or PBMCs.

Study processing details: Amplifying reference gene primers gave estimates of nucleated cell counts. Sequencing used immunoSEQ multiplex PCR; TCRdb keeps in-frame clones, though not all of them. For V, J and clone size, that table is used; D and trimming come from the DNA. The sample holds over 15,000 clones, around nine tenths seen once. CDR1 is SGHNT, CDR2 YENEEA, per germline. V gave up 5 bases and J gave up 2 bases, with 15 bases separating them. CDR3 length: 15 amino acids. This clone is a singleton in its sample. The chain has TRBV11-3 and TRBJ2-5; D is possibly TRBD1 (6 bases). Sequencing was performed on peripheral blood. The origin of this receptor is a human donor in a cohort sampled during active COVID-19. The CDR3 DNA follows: TGTGCCAGCAGCCCCGGCCGGACAGCTCAAGAGACCCAGTACTTC. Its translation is CASSPGRTAQETQYF. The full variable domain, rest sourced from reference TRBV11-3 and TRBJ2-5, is EAGVVQSPRYKIIEKKQPVAFWCNPISGHNTLYWYLQNLGQGPELLIRYENEEAVDDSQLPKDRFSAERLKGVDSTLKIQPAELGDSAVYLCASSPGRTAQETQYFGPGTRLLVL.